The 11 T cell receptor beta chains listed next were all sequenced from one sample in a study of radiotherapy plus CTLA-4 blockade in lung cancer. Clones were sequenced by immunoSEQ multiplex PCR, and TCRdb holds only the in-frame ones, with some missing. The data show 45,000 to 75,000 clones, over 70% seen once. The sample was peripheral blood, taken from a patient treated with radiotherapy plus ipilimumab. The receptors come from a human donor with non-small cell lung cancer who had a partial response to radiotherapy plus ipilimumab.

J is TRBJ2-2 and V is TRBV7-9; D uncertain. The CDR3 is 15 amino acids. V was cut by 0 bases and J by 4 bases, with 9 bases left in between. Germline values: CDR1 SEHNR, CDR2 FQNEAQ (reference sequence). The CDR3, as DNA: TGTGCCAGCAGCTTAGCGCAGGTATCCACCGGGGAGCTGTTTTTT. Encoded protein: CASSLAQVSTGELFF. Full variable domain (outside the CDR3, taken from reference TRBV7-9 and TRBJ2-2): DTGVSQNPRHKITKRGQNVTFRCDPISEHNRLYWYRQTLGQGPEFLTYFQNEAQLEKSRLLSDRFSAERPKGSFSTLEIQRTEQGDSAMYLCASSLAQVSTGELFFGEGSRLTVL.

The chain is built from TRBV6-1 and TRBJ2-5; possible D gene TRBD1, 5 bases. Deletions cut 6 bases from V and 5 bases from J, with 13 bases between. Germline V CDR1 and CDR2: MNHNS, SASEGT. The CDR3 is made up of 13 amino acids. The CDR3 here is CASRATDWETQYF. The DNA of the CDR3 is TGTGCCAGCAGAGCGACAGATTGGGAGACCCAGTACTTC.

Written as DNA, the CDR3 is TGCGCCAGCAGCCAGGACAGCACGAACACCGGGGAGCTGTTTTTT. Translation: CASSQDSTNTGELFF. The V call is TRBV4-1, the J call TRBJ2-2; D might be TRBD1 (6 bases). Germline values: CDR1 MGHRA, CDR2 YSYEKL. This CDR3 contains 15 residues. V shed 3 bases and J shed 0 bases, with 8 bases lying between them.

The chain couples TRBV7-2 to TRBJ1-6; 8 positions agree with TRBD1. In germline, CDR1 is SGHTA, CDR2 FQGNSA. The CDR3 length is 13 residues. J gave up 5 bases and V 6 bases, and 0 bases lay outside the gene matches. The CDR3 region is CASRTGDNSPLHF. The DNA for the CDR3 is TGTGCCAGCAGGACAGGGGATAATTCACCCCTCCACTTT.

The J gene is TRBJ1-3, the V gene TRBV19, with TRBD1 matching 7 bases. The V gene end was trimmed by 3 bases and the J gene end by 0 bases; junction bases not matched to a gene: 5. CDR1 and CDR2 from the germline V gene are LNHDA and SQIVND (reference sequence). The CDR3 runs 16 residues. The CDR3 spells CASSILWDSSGNTIYF. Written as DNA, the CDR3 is TGTGCCAGTAGTATTTTATGGGACAGCTCTGGAAACACCATATATTTT.

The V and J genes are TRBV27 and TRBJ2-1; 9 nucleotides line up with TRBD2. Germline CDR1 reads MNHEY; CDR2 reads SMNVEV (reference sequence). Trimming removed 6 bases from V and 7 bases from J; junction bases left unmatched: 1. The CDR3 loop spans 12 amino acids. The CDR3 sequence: CASRAGGNEQFF. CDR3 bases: TGTGCCAGCAGGGCGGGGGGGAATGAGCAGTTCTTC.

The CDR3 sequence: CATSRSGGAGDTQYF. In DNA, the CDR3 is TGTGCCACCAGCAGAAGCGGGGGGGCAGGGGATACGCAGTATTTT. The rearrangement joins TRBV15 to TRBJ2-3; 10 bases are a match to TRBD2. CDR1 is LNHNV and CDR2 is YYDKDF in the germline V gene (reference sequence). Trimming at V came to 2 bases and at J to 6 bases, leaving 5 bases not matched to a gene. CDR3 length: 15 residues.

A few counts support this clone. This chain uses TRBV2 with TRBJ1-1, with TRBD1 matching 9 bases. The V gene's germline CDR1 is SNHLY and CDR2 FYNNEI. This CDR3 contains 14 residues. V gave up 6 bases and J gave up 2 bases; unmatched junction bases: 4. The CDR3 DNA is TGTGCCAGCAGGGGGGACAGGGCAAACACTGAAGCTTTCTTT. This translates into CASRGDRANTEAFF.

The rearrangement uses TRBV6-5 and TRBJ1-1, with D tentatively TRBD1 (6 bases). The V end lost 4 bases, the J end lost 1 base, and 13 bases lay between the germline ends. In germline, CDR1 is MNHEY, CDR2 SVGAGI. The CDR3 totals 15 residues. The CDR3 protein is CASSWGDRPNTEAFF. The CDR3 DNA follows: TGTGCCAGCAGTTGGGGCGACAGGCCGAACACTGAAGCTTTCTTT.

DNA for the CDR3: TGTGCCAGCAGCCCCCAAGCAAATCAGCCCCAGCATTTT. Protein: CASSPQANQPQHF. This chain links TRBV7-6 with TRBJ1-5; D call uncertain. This CDR3 contains 13 residues. Germline V CDR1 and CDR2: SGHVS, FNYEAQ. The V and J ends lost 5 bases and 4 bases respectively, with 9 bases between them.

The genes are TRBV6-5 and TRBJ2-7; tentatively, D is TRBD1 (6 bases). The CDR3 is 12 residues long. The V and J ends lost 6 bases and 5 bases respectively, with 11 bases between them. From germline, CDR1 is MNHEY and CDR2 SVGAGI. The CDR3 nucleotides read TGTGCCAGCAGCGAACAGGGTAACGAGCAGTACTTC. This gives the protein CASSEQGNEQYF.